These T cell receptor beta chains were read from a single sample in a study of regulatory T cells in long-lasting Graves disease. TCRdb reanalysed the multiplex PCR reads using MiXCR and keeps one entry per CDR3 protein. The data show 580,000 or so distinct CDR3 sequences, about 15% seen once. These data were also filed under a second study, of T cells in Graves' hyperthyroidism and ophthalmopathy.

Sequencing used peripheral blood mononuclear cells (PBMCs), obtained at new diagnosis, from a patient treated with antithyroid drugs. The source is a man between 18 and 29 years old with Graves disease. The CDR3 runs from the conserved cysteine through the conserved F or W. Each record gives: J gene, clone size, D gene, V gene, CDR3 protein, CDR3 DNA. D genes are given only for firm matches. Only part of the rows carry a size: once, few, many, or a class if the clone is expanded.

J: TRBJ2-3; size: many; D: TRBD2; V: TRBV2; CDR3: CASRGLAGTDTQYF; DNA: TGTGCCAGCAGAGGACTAGCGGGGACAGATACGCAGTATTTT
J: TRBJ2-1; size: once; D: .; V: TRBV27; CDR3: CASSLAGISPYNEQFF; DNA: TGTGCCAGCAGTTTAGCTGGGATTAGCCCCTACAATGAGCAGTTCTTC
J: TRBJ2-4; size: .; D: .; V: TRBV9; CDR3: CASSVGPVNIQYF; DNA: TGTGCCAGCAGCGTCGGGCCGGTGAACATTCAGTACTTC
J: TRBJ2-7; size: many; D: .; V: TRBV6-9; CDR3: CASSYSLEASSYEQYF; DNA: TGTGCCAGCAGTTACTCTCTGGAGGCGAGCTCCTACGAGCAGTACTTC
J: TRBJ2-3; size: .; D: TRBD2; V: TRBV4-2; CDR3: CASSPILAGSADTQYF; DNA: TGTGCCAGCAGCCCGATACTAGCGGGAAGCGCAGATACGCAGTATTTT
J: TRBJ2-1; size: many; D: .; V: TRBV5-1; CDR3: CASHKGLAGDNEQFF; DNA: TGCGCCAGCCACAAAGGACTGGCGGGCGATAATGAGCAGTTCTTC
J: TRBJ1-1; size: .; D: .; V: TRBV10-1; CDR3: CASSVNRDIEAFF; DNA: TGCGCCAGCAGTGTAAACAGGGATATTGAAGCTTTCTTT
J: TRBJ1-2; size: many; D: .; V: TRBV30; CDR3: CAWSEPGMGAYGYTF; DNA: TGTGCCTGGAGCGAGCCTGGGATGGGGGCGTACGGCTACACCTTC
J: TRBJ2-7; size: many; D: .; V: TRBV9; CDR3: CASSGGMGYEQYF; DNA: TGTGCCAGCAGCGGGGGGATGGGATACGAGCAGTACTTC
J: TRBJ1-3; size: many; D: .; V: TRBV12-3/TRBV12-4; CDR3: CASSRASSGNTIYF; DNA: TGTGCCAGCAGTCGGGCCAGTTCTGGAAACACCATATATTTT
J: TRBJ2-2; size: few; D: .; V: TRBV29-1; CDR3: CSKQDSNTGELFF; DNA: TGCAGCAAACAGGATTCGAACACCGGGGAGCTGTTTTTT
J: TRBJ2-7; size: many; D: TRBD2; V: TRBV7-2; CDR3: CASSLDGRSSYEQYF; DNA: TGTGCCAGCAGCTTAGACGGGAGGTCCAGCTACGAGCAGTACTTC
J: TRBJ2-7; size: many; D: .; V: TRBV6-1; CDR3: CASSASLANYEQYF; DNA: TGTGCCAGCAGTGCCTCTCTAGCGAACTACGAGCAGTACTTC
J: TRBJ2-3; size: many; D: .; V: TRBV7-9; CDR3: CASSPQTDTQYF; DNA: TGTGCCAGCAGCCCTCAGACAGATACGCAGTATTTT
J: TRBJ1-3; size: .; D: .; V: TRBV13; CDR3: CASSLESTSGNTIYF; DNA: TGTGCCAGCAGCTTAGAATCAACCTCTGGAAACACCATATATTTT
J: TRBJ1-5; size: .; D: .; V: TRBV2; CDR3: CASSGQERNQPQHF; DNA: TGTGCCAGCAGTGGACAGGAACGCAATCAGCCCCAGCATTTT
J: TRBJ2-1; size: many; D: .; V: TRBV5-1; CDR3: CASSPPRENEQFF; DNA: TGCGCCAGCAGCCCCCCGAGGGAAAATGAGCAGTTCTTC
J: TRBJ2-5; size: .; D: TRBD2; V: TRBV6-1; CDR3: CASTWWEGVWETQYF; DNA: TGTGCCAGCACCTGGTGGGAGGGAGTATGGGAGACCCAGTACTTC
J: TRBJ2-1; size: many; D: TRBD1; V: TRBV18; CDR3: CASSLRGDRFNEQFF; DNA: TGTGCCAGCTCACTCAGGGGGGACAGGTTCAATGAGCAGTTCTTC
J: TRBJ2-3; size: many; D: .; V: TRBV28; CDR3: CASSLRVPMNTQYF; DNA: TGTGCCAGCAGTTTGAGAGTTCCTATGAATACGCAGTATTTT
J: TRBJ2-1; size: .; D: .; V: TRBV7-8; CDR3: CASSLAGGYNGQFF; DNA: TGTGCCAGCAGCTTAGCGGGAGGCTACAATGGGCAGTTCTTC
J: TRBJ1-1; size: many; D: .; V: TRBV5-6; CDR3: CASSLGTGTRGLMNTEAFF; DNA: TGTGCCAGCAGCTTGGGAACCGGGACAAGGGGCCTCATGAACACTGAAGCTTTCTTT
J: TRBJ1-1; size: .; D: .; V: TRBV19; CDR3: CASSEGLARRGTEAFF; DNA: TGTGCCAGTAGTGAGGGACTCGCCAGGAGGGGCACTGAAGCTTTCTTT
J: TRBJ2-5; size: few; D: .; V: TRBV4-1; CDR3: CASSQGTALETQYF; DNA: TGCGCCAGCAGCCAAGGGACGGCGCTAGAGACCCAGTACTTC
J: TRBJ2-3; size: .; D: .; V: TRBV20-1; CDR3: CSAPGTHRGRSPTQYF; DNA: TGCAGTGCTCCCGGGACTCACAGGGGCCGTTCACCTACGCAGTATTTT
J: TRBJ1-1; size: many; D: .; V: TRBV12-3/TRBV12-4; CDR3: CASSLVTANTEAFF; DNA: TGTGCCAGCAGTTTGGTTACAGCGAACACTGAAGCTTTCTTT
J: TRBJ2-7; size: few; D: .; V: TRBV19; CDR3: CASSSDSHENYEQYF; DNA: TGTGCCAGTAGTTCGGACAGCCATGAGAACTACGAGCAGTACTTC
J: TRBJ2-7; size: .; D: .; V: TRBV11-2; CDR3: CASSFGGLFHEQYF; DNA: TGTGCCAGCAGCTTTGGGGGCCTTTTCCACGAGCAGTACTTC
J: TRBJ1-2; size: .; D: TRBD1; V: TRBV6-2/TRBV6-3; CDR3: CASSYYRGNYGYTF; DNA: TGTGCCAGCAGTTACTACAGGGGGAACTATGGCTACACCTTC
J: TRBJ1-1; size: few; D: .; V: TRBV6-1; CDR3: CASGGRARVTEAFF; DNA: TGTGCCAGTGGGGGCCGGGCGAGGGTCACTGAAGCTTTCTTT
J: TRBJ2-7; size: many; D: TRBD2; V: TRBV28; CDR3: CASGYRGEGNEQYF; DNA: TGTGCCAGCGGATACCGGGGGGAGGGCAACGAGCAGTACTTC